Sequencing of this T cell receptor beta chain was carried out in a study of molecular identifiers for immune sequencing clone quantification. Study overall: Replicate RNA from approximately 20,000 or 98,000 naive CD8 T cells formed five aliquots; four were sequenced.

The V gene's germline CDR1 is MGHRA and CDR2 YSYEKL. This CDR3 has 14 residues. V was cut by 4 bases and J by 5 bases, with 12 bases left in between. Study outcomes and limitations: Highly expanded clone sizes could end up underestimated if a barcode were shared by identical TCR molecules. Clones with over 20 RNA copies captured over 99% of effector molecules but under 1% of naive ones.

Turning to this clonotype: The target antigen is unknown.

TCRdb re-derived calls from the PCR reads in MiXCR, one entry per CDR3 protein. In the table there are about 510,000 distinct CDR3 sequences, around 21% of which are singletons. The source material was naive CD8+ T cells from blood, with Jurkat cell RNA spiked in. Noted subset: FACS-sorted CD8+CD4-CCR7+CD45RA+ naive T cells. The chain couples TRBV4-1 to TRBJ1-5, with D possibly TRBD1 on 5 matching bases. The TCR comes from a human donor in good health. Some libraries in this study had Jurkat cell RNA spiked in. The CDR3 DNA reads TGCGCCAGCAGCCCACCCGGGACCTATCAGCCCCAGCATTTT. It yields the protein CASSPPGTYQPQHF.